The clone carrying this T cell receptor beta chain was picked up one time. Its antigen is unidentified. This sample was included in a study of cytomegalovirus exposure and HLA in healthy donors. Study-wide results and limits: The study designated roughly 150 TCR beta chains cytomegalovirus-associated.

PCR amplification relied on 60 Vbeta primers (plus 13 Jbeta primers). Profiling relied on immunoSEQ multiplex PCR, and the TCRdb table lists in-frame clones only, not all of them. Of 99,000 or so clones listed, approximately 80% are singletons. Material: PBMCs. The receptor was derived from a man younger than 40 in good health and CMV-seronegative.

The CDR3 DNA sequence: TGTGCCAGCAGAGAGGGTGAAGACTATGGCTACACCTTC. The encoded protein is CASREGEDYGYTF. This chain connects TRBV6-5 to TRBJ1-2, with D uncertain. The CDR3 is 13 residues long. CDR1 and CDR2 (germline): MNHEY, SVGAGI. V gave up 6 bases and J gave up 3 bases, with 11 bases separating them.